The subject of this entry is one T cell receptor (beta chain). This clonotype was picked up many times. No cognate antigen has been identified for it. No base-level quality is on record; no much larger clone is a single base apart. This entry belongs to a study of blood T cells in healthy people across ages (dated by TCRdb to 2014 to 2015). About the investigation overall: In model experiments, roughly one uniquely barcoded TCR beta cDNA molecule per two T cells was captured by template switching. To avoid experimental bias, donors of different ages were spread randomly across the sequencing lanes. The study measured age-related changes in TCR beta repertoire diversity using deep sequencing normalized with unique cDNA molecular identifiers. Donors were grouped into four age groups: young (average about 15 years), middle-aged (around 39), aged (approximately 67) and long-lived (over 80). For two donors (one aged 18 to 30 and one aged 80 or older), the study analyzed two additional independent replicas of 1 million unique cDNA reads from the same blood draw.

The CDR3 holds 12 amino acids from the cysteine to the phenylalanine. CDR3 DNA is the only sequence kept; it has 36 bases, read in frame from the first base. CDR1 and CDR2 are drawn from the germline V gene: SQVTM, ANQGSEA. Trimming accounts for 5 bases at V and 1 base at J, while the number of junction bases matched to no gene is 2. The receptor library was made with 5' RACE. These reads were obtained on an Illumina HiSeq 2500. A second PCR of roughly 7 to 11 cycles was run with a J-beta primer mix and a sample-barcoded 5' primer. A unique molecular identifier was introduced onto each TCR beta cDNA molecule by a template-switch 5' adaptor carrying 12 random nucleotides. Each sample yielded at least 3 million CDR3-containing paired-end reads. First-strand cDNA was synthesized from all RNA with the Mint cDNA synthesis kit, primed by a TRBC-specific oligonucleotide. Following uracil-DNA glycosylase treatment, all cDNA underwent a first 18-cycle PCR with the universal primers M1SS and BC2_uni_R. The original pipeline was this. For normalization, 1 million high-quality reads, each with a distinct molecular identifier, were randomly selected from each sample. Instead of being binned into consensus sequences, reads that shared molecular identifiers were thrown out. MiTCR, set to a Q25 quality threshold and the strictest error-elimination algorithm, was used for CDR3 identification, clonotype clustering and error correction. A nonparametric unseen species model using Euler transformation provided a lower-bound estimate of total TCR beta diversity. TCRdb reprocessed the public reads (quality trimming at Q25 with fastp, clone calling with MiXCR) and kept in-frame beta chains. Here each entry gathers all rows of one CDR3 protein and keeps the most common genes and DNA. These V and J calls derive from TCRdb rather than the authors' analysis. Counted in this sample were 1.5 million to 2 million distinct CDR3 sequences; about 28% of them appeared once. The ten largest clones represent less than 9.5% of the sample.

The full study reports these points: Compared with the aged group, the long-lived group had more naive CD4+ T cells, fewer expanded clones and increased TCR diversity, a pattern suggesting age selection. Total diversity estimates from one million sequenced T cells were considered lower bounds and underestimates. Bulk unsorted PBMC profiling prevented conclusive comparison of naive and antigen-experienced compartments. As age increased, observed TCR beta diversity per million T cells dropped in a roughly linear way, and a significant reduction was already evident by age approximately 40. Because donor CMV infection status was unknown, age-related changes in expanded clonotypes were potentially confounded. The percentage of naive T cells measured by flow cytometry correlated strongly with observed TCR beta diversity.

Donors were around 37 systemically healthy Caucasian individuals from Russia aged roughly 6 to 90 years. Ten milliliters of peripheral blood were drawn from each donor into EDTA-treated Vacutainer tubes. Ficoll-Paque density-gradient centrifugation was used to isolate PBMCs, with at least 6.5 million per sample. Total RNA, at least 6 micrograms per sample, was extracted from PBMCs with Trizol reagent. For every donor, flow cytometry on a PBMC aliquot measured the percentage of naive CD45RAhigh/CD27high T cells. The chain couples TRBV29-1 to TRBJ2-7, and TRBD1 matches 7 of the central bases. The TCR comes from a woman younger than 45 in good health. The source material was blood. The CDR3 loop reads CSVSTGSYEQYF. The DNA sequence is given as TGCAGCGTTTCGACAGGGTCCTACGAGCAGTACTTC.